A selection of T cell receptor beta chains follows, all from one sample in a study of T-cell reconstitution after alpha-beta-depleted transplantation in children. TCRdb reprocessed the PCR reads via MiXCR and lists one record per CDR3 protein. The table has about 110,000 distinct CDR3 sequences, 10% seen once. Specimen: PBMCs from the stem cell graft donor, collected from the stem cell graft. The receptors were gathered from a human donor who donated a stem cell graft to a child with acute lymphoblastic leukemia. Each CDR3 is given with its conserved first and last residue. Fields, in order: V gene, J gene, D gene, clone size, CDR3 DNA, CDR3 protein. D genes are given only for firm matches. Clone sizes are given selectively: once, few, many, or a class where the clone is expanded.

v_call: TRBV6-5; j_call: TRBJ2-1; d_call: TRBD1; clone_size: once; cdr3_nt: TGTGCCAGCAGCCGCGCTGGACAGGGGGTCGATTATGAGCAGTTCTTC; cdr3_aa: CASSRAGQGVDYEQFF
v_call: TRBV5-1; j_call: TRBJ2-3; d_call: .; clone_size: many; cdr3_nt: TGCGCCAGCAGCTTATATGCTAGGGGGGGGAGCACAGATACGCAGTATTTT; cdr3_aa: CASSLYARGGSTDTQYF
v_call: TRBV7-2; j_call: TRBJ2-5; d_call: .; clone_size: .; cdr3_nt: TGTGCCAGCAGCCTAGGGATTAGCCCGAATATCCAAGAGACCCAGTACTTC; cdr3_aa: CASSLGISPNIQETQYF
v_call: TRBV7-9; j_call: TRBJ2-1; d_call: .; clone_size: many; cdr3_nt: TGTGCCAGCAGCTTGTGGAGGAGCTCCTACAATGAGCAGTTCTTC; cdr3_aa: CASSLWRSSYNEQFF
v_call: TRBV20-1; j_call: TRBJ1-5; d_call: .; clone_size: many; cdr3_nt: TGCAGTGCTAGTGGAGACGGCAATCAGCCCCAGCATTTT; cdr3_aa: CSASGDGNQPQHF
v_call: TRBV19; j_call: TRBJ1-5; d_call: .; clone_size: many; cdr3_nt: TGTGCCAGTAGTATCCGGGGCGCCGGCAATCAGCCCCAGCATTTT; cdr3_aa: CASSIRGAGNQPQHF
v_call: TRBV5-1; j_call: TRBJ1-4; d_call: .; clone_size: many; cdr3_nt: TGCGCCAGCAAACCAGGGCATGCTAATGAAAAACTGTTTTTT; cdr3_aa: CASKPGHANEKLFF
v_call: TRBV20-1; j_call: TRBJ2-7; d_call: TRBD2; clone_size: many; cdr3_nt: TGCAGTGCTAGAGATAGCGTATCCGCGGGAGTTATAACCTACGAGCAGTACTTC; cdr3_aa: CSARDSVSAGVITYEQYF
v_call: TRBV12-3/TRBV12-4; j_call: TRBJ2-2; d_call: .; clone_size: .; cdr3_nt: TGTGCCAGCAGTTGGGACCCCCCATACGGGGAGCTGTTTTTT; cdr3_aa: CASSWDPPYGELFF
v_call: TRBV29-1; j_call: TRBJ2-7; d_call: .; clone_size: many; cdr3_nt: TGCAGCGTTGATAAAATCGGGGACGGCCGCTCCTACGAGCAGTACTTC; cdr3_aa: CSVDKIGDGRSYEQYF
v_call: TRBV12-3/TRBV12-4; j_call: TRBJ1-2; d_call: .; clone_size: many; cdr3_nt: TGTGCCAGCAGTTTGCGGCAGAACTATGGCTACACCTTC; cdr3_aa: CASSLRQNYGYTF
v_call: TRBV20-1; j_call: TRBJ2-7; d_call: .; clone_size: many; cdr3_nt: TGCAGTGCTAGATCCGGACGAAATCCCTACGAGCAGTACTTC; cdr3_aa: CSARSGRNPYEQYF
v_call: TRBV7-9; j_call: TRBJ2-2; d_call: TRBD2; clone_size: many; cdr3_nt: TGTGCCAGCAGCTTTACTAGCGGGAACACCGGGGAGCTGTTTTTT; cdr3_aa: CASSFTSGNTGELFF
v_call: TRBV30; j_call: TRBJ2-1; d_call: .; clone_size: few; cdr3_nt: TGTGCCCTCGACCCCAGCTCCTACAATGAGCAGTTCTTC; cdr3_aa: CALDPSSYNEQFF
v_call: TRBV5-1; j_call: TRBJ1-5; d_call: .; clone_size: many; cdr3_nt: TGCGCCAGCAGCCCATATACACAACAGGCGGACGATCAGCCCCAGCATTTT; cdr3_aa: CASSPYTQQADDQPQHF
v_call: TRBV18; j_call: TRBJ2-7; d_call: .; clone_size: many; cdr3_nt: TGTGCCAGCTCATTCGACGGGGGCCTATCCTACGAGCAGTACTTC; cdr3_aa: CASSFDGGLSYEQYF
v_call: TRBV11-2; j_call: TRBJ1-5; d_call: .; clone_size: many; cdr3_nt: TGTGCCAGCAGCTTAAATAGTAGGCCAGGGGCACTTGGGCCCCAGCATTTT; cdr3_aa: CASSLNSRPGALGPQHF
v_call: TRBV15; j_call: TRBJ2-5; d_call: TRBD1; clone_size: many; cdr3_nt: TGTGCCACCAGCAGAGAACGGACAGGGATAGAGACCCAGTACTTC; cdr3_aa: CATSRERTGIETQYF
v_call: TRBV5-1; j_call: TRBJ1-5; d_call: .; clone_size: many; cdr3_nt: TGCGCCAGCAGCTTGGCCGGGGGCAGTCAGCCCCAGCATTTT; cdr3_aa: CASSLAGGSQPQHF
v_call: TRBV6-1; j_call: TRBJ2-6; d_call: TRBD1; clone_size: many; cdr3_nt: TGTGCCAGCAGTCGGACAGGTTCCGGGGCCAACGTCCTGACTTTC; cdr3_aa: CASSRTGSGANVLTF
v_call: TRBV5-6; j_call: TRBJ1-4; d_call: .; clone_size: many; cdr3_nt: TGTGCCAGCAGCTTGGGGATAGCAACTAATGAAAAACTGTTTTTT; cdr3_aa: CASSLGIATNEKLFF
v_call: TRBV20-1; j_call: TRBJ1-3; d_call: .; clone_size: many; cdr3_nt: TGCAGTGCCAACCTGGTGGGCTCCTCTGGAAACACCATATATTTT; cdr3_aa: CSANLVGSSGNTIYF
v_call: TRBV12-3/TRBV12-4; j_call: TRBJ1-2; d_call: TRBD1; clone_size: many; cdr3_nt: TGTGCCAGCAGTCAGACAGGGAGGATAGGCTACACCTTC; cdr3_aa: CASSQTGRIGYTF
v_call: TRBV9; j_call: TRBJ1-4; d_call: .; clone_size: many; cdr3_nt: TGTGCCAGCAGCGGAGGACTGTCCTTTAATGAAAAACTGTTTTTT; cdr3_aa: CASSGGLSFNEKLFF
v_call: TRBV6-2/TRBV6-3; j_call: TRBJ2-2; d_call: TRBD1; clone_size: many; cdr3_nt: TGTGCCAGCAGTCCGTCCCGGGACAGGAGGAGCACCGGGGAGCTGTTTTTT; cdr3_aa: CASSPSRDRRSTGELFF
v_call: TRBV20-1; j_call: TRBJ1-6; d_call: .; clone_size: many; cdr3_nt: TGCAGTGCTAGAGGGGACGGCCCGGCCTATAATTCACCCCTCCACTTT; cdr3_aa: CSARGDGPAYNSPLHF
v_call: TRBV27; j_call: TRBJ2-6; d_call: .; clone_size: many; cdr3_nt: TGTGCCAGCAGTTGGGGCTCTGGGGCCAACGTCCTGACTTTC; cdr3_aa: CASSWGSGANVLTF
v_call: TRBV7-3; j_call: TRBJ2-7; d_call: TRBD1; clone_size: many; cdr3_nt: TGTGCCAGCAGCTCCGGACAGGCCTACTCCTACGAGCAGTACTTC; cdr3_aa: CASSSGQAYSYEQYF
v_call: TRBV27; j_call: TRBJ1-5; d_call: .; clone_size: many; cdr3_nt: TGTGCCAGCAGTGACGGGTTCCTCAGCAATCAGCCCCAGCATTTT; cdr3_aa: CASSDGFLSNQPQHF
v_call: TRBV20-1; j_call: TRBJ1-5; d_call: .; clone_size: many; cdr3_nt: TGCAGTGCTAGGGAGGATATTCAGCCCCAGCATTTT; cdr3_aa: CSAREDIQPQHF
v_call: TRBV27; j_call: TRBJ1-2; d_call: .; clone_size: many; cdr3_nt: TGTGCCAGCAGTGACGGGGGAACTGGTGGCTACACCTTC; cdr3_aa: CASSDGGTGGYTF
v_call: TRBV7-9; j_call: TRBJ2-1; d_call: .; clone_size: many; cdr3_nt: TGTGCCAGCAGCTTAGTAGATGAGCAGTTCTTC; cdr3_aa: CASSLVDEQFF
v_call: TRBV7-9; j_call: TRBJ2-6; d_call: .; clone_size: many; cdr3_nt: TGTGCCAGCAGCTTAATTAGGCATACAGGTTCCCCCTCTGGGGCCAACGTCCTGACTTTC; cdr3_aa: CASSLIRHTGSPSGANVLTF
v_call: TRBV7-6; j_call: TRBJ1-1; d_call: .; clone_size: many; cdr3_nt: TGTGCCAGCAGCTTACAGGGTCTGAACACTGAAGCTTTCTTT; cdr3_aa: CASSLQGLNTEAFF
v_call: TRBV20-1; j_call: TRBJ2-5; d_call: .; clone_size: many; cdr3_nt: TGCAGTGCTAGAGATGGGCAGGGTTCTGAGACCCAGTACTTC; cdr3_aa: CSARDGQGSETQYF
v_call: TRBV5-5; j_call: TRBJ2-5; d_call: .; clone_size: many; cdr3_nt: TGTGCCAGCAGCCTTCAGTCCGACCAAGAGACCCAGTACTTC; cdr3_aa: CASSLQSDQETQYF
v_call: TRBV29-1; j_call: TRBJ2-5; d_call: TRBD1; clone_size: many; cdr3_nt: TGCAGCGTTGGGGACAGGCCCCAAGAGACCCAGTACTTC; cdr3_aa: CSVGDRPQETQYF
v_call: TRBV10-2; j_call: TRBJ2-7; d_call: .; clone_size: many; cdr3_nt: TGCGCCAGCAGTGGGGACCCATGGCCCACCAAAATCTCCTACGAGCAGTACTTC; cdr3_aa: CASSGDPWPTKISYEQYF
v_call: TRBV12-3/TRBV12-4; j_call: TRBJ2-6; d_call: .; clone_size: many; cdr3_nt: TGTGCCAGCTCAACAGCTAGCTCTGGGGCCAACGTCCTGACTTTC; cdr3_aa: CASSTASSGANVLTF
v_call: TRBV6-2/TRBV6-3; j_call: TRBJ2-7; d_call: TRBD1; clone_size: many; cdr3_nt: TGTGCCAGCAGTCCTTGGACAGGGGTCCCCTACGAGCAGTACTTC; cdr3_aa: CASSPWTGVPYEQYF
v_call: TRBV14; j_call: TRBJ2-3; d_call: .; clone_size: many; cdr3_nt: TGTGCCAGCAGCCAAGTTACAGATACGCAGTATTTT; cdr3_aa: CASSQVTDTQYF
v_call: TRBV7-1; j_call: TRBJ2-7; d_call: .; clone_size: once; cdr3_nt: TGTGCCAGCAGCTCATCGACAGGACGGTACGAGCAGTACTTC; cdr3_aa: CASSSSTGRYEQYF
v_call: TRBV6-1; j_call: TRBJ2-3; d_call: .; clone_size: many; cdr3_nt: TGTGCCAGCAGTCCCCCTGGGGGCGGGGGAACAGATACGCAGTATTTT; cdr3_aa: CASSPPGGGGTDTQYF
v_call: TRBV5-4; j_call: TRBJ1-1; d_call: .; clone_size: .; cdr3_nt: TGTGCCAGCAGCTCTGCAGGGGTTAACACTGAAGCTTTCTTT; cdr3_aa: CASSSAGVNTEAFF
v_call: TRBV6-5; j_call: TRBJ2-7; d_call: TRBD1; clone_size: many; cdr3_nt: TGTGCCAGCAGGCAGACAGGGTTACACGAGCAGTACTTC; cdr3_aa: CASRQTGLHEQYF
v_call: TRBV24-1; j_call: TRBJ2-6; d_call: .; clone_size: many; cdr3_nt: TGTGCCACCAGTGATCCGAACTCTGGGGCCAACGTCCTGACTTTC; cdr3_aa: CATSDPNSGANVLTF
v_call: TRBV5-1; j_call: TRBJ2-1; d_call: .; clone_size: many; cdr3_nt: TGCGCCAGCAGCTTTGGCGGGGAATACAATGAGCAGTTCTTC; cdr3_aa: CASSFGGEYNEQFF
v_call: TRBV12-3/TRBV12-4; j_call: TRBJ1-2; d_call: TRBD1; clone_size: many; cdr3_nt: TGTGCCAGCAGTTTAAGTGGGGACAGGGGGCCAGGTGACTATGGCTACACCTTC; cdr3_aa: CASSLSGDRGPGDYGYTF
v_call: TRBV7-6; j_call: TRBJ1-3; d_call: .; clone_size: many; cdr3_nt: TGTGCCAGCAGCCCTAATCATGGAAACACCATATATTTT; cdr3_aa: CASSPNHGNTIYF
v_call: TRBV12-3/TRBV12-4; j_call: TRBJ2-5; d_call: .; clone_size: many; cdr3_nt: TGTGCCAGCAGTTTCCAACAGGTTGACCAAGAGACCCAGTACTTC; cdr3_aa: CASSFQQVDQETQYF
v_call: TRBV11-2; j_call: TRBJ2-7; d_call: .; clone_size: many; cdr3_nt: TGTGCCAGCAGCTGGGAGTTCGTGGACGAGCAGTACTTC; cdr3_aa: CASSWEFVDEQYF
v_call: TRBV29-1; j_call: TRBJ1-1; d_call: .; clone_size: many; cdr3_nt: TGCAGCGTTGATTCGGGCAGGGCGGACACTGAAGCTTTCTTT; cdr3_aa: CSVDSGRADTEAFF
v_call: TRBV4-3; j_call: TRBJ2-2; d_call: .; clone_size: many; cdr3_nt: TGCGCCAGCAGCCAAGGGGCAGGGAAGATCGGGGAGCTGTTTTTT; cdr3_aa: CASSQGAGKIGELFF
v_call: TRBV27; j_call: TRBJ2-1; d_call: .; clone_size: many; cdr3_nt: TGTGCCAGCAGTTTTAACGGCAATGAGCAGTTCTTC; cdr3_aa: CASSFNGNEQFF